This T cell receptor (beta chain) was captured by sequencing in a study of OX40 agonist ivuxolimab in advanced cancers. Method: immunoSEQ multiplex PCR; TCRdb's copy keeps in-frame clones and lacks some. The sample yields over 60,000 clones, approximately 82% seen once. The CDR3 has 14 amino acids. CDR1 is WNHNN and CDR2 is SYGVQD in the germline V gene (reference sequence). V lost 7 bases, J lost 0 bases, and 9 bases lay in between. At baseline, cycle 4 day 1, and cycle 7 day 1, blood was sampled. This sequence was found in an adult with an advanced solid tumor such as melanoma, head and neck, liver or kidney cancer. Sequences were derived from CD4+ or CD8+ T cells sorted from blood, sampled in a trial of the OX40 agonist ivuxolimab. The V call is TRBV10-1, the J call TRBJ1-4; D call uncertain. The CDR3 bases are TGCGCCAGCACCTGCGGGACAACTAATGAAAAACTGTTTTTT. Its protein is CASTCGTTNEKLFF.